These T cell receptor beta chains were read from a single sample in a study of technical replicates of blood from a handful of donors. Libraries were prepared by immunoSEQ multiplex PCR; TCRdb keeps only in-frame clonotypes and omits some of them. In the table there are some 91,000 clones, 90% to 96% of which are singletons. Sequencing was carried out using T cells isolated from PBMCs. The source of these receptors is a human donor in good health. CDR3s include the opening cysteine and the closing phenylalanine or tryptophan. Each record gives: clone size, V gene, D gene, J gene, CDR3 protein, CDR3 DNA. D genes are given only for firm matches. Not all rows give a size; the values are once, few, many and, for expanded clones, a class.

clone size: .; V gene: TRBV28; D gene: TRBD1; J gene: TRBJ2-3; CDR3 protein: CASSLHKGTGTTDTQYF; CDR3 DNA: TGTGCCAGCAGTCTACACAAGGGGACAGGGACCACAGATACGCAGTATTTT
clone size: .; V gene: TRBV6-5; D gene: TRBD1; J gene: TRBJ1-2; CDR3 protein: CASQPRQGNYGYTF; CDR3 DNA: TGTGCCAGCCAACCTCGACAGGGGAACTATGGCTACACCTTC
clone size: .; V gene: TRBV28; D gene: .; J gene: TRBJ2-1; CDR3 protein: CASSLFYSLSRVDEQFF; CDR3 DNA: TGTGCCAGCAGTTTATTCTACAGCCTGTCCAGGGTGGATGAGCAGTTCTTC
clone size: .; V gene: TRBV15; D gene: TRBD1; J gene: TRBJ1-5; CDR3 protein: CATSRDRGAGTGYGNQPQHF; CDR3 DNA: TGTGCCACCAGCAGAGATAGGGGTGCCGGGACAGGGTACGGCAATCAGCCCCAGCATTTT
clone size: once; V gene: TRBV5-6; D gene: TRBD1; J gene: TRBJ1-1; CDR3 protein: CASSGTGAANTEAFF; CDR3 DNA: TGTGCCAGCAGCGGGACAGGGGCAGCGAACACTGAAGCTTTCTTT
clone size: .; V gene: TRBV25-1; D gene: .; J gene: TRBJ1-2; CDR3 protein: CASSTTPRGYTF; CDR3 DNA: TGTGCCAGCAGTACTACGCCCCGGGGCTACACCTTC
clone size: .; V gene: TRBV15; D gene: .; J gene: TRBJ2-3; CDR3 protein: CATSSGAGSDTQYF; CDR3 DNA: TGTGCCACCAGCAGTGGGGCAGGGTCAGATACGCAGTATTTT
clone size: .; V gene: TRBV25-1; D gene: .; J gene: TRBJ1-6; CDR3 protein: CASSELQGDNSPLHF; CDR3 DNA: TGTGCCAGCAGTGAGCTTCAAGGGGATAATTCACCCCTCCACTTT
clone size: .; V gene: TRBV7-6; D gene: .; J gene: TRBJ2-3; CDR3 protein: CASSLRDGGDTQYF; CDR3 DNA: TGTGCCAGCAGCTTGAGAGACGGGGGAGATACGCAGTATTTT
clone size: .; V gene: TRBV5-6; D gene: .; J gene: TRBJ2-5; CDR3 protein: CASSTGTRETQYF; CDR3 DNA: TGTGCCAGCAGCACCGGGACTCGCGAGACCCAGTACTTC
clone size: .; V gene: TRBV4-1; D gene: TRBD2; J gene: TRBJ2-7; CDR3 protein: CASSQDAWRETYEQYF; CDR3 DNA: TGCGCCAGCAGCCAAGATGCCTGGCGGGAGACCTACGAGCAGTACTTC
clone size: .; V gene: TRBV15; D gene: .; J gene: TRBJ2-5; CDR3 protein: CATSRDRSMSARGVHRETQYF; CDR3 DNA: TGTGCCACCAGCAGAGATAGATCTATGTCTGCCAGGGGGGTTCATCGAGAGACCCAGTACTTC
clone size: .; V gene: TRBV28; D gene: TRBD1; J gene: TRBJ1-5; CDR3 protein: CASSRQGVSNQPQHF; CDR3 DNA: TGTGCCAGCAGTAGACAGGGAGTTAGCAATCAGCCCCAGCATTTT
clone size: once; V gene: TRBV5-6; D gene: TRBD1; J gene: TRBJ2-7; CDR3 protein: CASSARQGISEQYF; CDR3 DNA: TGTGCCAGCAGCGCCCGACAGGGAATCTCCGAGCAGTACTTC
clone size: once; V gene: TRBV2; D gene: TRBD2; J gene: TRBJ2-5; CDR3 protein: CASQLRTSGGETQYF; CDR3 DNA: TGTGCCAGCCAACTCAGGACTAGCGGAGGCGAGACCCAGTACTTC
clone size: .; V gene: TRBV28; D gene: .; J gene: TRBJ1-1; CDR3 protein: CARLGSEAFF; CDR3 DNA: TGTGCCAGGCTGGGCAGTGAAGCTTTCTTT
clone size: .; V gene: TRBV4-1; D gene: TRBD1; J gene: TRBJ1-1; CDR3 protein: CASSLGTGNTEAFF; CDR3 DNA: TGCGCCAGCAGCCTCGGGACAGGGAACACTGAAGCTTTCTTT
clone size: .; V gene: TRBV5-4; D gene: .; J gene: TRBJ2-7; CDR3 protein: CASSSQRDRSSYEQYF; CDR3 DNA: TGTGCCAGCAGCTCACAAAGAGATAGGAGCTCCTACGAGCAGTACTTC
clone size: .; V gene: TRBV5-1; D gene: TRBD1; J gene: TRBJ1-1; CDR3 protein: CASSFEGRGGPGGTEAFF; CDR3 DNA: TGCGCCAGCAGCTTCGAGGGACGAGGGGGCCCTGGGGGCACTGAAGCTTTCTTT
clone size: once; V gene: TRBV25-1; D gene: TRBD2; J gene: TRBJ2-1; CDR3 protein: CASRPASGKGGNEQFF; CDR3 DNA: TGTGCCAGCAGGCCCGCTAGCGGGAAGGGCGGGAATGAGCAGTTCTTC
clone size: .; V gene: TRBV11-1; D gene: .; J gene: TRBJ2-7; CDR3 protein: CASSLALSGAGVYEQYF; CDR3 DNA: TGTGCCAGCAGCTTAGCGCTATCCGGCGCAGGGGTCTACGAGCAGTACTTC
clone size: .; V gene: TRBV15; D gene: TRBD1; J gene: TRBJ1-2; CDR3 protein: CATSRLRDRERFGYTF; CDR3 DNA: TGTGCCACCAGCAGATTGAGGGACAGGGAACGCTTTGGCTACACCTTC
clone size: .; V gene: TRBV6-6; D gene: TRBD1; J gene: TRBJ1-5; CDR3 protein: CASGDRAINQPQHF; CDR3 DNA: TGTGCCAGCGGTGACAGGGCAATCAATCAGCCCCAGCATTTT
clone size: .; V gene: TRBV7-3; D gene: TRBD2; J gene: TRBJ2-2; CDR3 protein: CASSSLLAGVTGELFF; CDR3 DNA: TGTGCCAGCAGCTCCTTACTAGCGGGGGTAACCGGGGAGCTGTTTTTT
clone size: .; V gene: TRBV27; D gene: .; J gene: TRBJ1-6; CDR3 protein: CASSLLRVSYNSPLHF; CDR3 DNA: TGTGCCAGCAGTTTACTCCGGGTATCCTATAATTCACCCCTCCACTTT
clone size: .; V gene: TRBV7-9; D gene: .; J gene: TRBJ1-2; CDR3 protein: CASSSVSAAYGYTF; CDR3 DNA: TGTGCCAGCAGCTCCGTATCCGCGGCCTATGGCTACACCTTC
clone size: .; V gene: TRBV7-9; D gene: TRBD1; J gene: TRBJ2-1; CDR3 protein: CASSLGGWDRGYNEQFF; CDR3 DNA: TGTGCCAGCAGCTTAGGGGGATGGGACAGGGGCTACAATGAGCAGTTCTTC
clone size: .; V gene: TRBV5-1; D gene: .; J gene: TRBJ1-4; CDR3 protein: CASSPTPHPKEKLFF; CDR3 DNA: TGCGCCAGCAGCCCAACCCCACACCCAAAAGAAAAACTGTTTTTT